The rows below give T cell receptor beta chains drawn from one sample of a study of cytomegalovirus exposure and HLA in healthy donors. The repertoire was sequenced with immunoSEQ multiplex PCR; TCRdb's copy has only in-frame clones and lacks some. The data show more than 140,000 clones, with roughly 73% seen just once and 3.3% held by the top ten. The sample comprised PBMCs. These receptors were collected from a man aged 35 to 55 in good health and CMV-seronegative. Both conserved end residues are part of each CDR3. D genes are given only for firm matches. Size values are once, few and many counts, or a class for expanded clones, and some rows have none.

v_gene	d_gene	j_gene	abundance	CDR3aa	CDR3nt
TRBV6-1	.	TRBJ1-5	.	CASSELTGYVNQPQHF	TGTGCCAGCAGTGAACTGACAGGATATGTCAATCAGCCCCAGCATTTT
TRBV19	TRBD1	TRBJ1-6	.	CASSIMAGGYNSPLHF	TGTGCCAGTAGTATCATGGCAGGGGGCTATAATTCACCCCTCCACTTT
TRBV4-1	.	TRBJ1-6	.	CASSQVAPGLNSPLHF	TGCGCCAGCAGCCAAGTTGCGCCAGGGCTGAATTCACCCCTCCACTTT
TRBV6-5	.	TRBJ1-3	.	CASSWGGERPGNTIYF	TGTGCCAGCAGTTGGGGGGGGGAGAGACCTGGAAACACCATATATTTT
TRBV5-4	.	TRBJ1-2	.	CASSPEGGTAPGYTF	TGTGCCAGCAGCCCCGAGGGTGGTACGGCCCCTGGCTACACCTTC
TRBV18	TRBD2	TRBJ2-3	.	CASSPASLAGDRLSTDTQYF	TGTGCCAGCTCACCAGCGTCCCTAGCGGGGGACCGCCTTAGCACAGATACGCAGTATTTT
TRBV6-5	.	TRBJ1-2	.	CASSYSRVGNYGYTF	TGTGCCAGCAGTTACTCCAGGGTCGGTAACTATGGCTACACCTTC
TRBV7-9	.	TRBJ1-3	.	CASAGGGSGNTIYF	TGTGCCAGCGCGGGAGGGGGCTCTGGAAACACCATATATTTT
TRBV2	TRBD1	TRBJ2-7	few	CASSGGQGYEQYF	TGTGCCAGCAGTGGGGGACAGGGCTACGAGCAGTACTTC
TRBV2	.	TRBJ2-1	.	CASSGSFNEQFF	TGTGCCAGCAGTGGTAGTTTCAATGAGCAGTTCTTC
TRBV15	.	TRBJ2-5	.	CATSRGAGAWETQYF	TGTGCCACCAGCAGGGGGGCGGGAGCGTGGGAGACCCAGTACTTC
TRBV5-4	.	TRBJ2-1	.	CASSLAPVNEQFF	TGTGCCAGCAGCTTGGCCCCTGTCAATGAGCAGTTCTTC
TRBV6-5	TRBD1	TRBJ1-5	.	CASSYSGTGIGQPQHF	TGTGCCAGCAGTTACTCAGGGACAGGGATTGGTCAGCCCCAGCATTTT
TRBV9	.	TRBJ1-5	.	CASSLAADQPQHF	TGTGCCAGCAGCCTCGCTGCGGATCAGCCCCAGCATTTT
TRBV28	TRBD1	TRBJ1-1	.	CASWTGLNTEAFF	TGTGCCAGCTGGACAGGGCTGAACACTGAAGCTTTCTTT
TRBV5-4	.	TRBJ1-1	.	CASSLFRNTEAFF	TGTGCCAGCAGCTTGTTTAGGAACACTGAAGCTTTCTTT
TRBV2	TRBD2	TRBJ2-3	once	CASRAGTSGGAADTQYF	TGTGCCAGCAGGGCCGGGACTAGCGGGGGGGCAGCGGATACGCAGTATTTT
TRBV7-3	TRBD1	TRBJ2-7	.	CASSSPGTGKIDEQYF	TGTGCCAGCAGCTCGCCCGGGACAGGGAAGATAGACGAGCAGTACTTC